A single sample gave rise to the 5 T cell receptor beta chains below, sequenced in a study of blood T cell repertoires in COVID-19. Data came from immunoSEQ multiplex PCR; TCRdb stores just in-frame clones and leaves some out. Here the sample spans around 240,000 clones, around 90% being singletons. Sequencing was done on a sample of PBMCs or T cells enriched from blood (not recorded which). Every receptor here comes from a man aged 45-60 years who had been exposed to COVID-19.

V is TRBV11-2 and J is TRBJ2-7, with a possible D match to TRBD1 (5 bases). The length of the CDR3 is 15 residues. V was trimmed by 5 bases and J by 2 bases, leaving 16 bases between them. Looked up from germline, CDR1 is SGHAT and CDR2 is FQNNGV. In DNA, the CDR3 is TGTGCCAGCAGCACATACCCCGACAGTGCCTACGAGCAGTACGTC. Translation: CASSTYPDSAYEQYV.

The chain joins TRBV30 to TRBJ1-5, with D possibly matching TRBD1 (5 bases). The V end was cut by 1 base, the J end by 6 bases, with 10 bases between. This CDR3 spans 13 amino acids. Germline-derived CDR1 and CDR2 are GTSNPN and SVGIG (reference sequence). The CDR3 nucleotides are TGTGCCTGGAGTGCAAGGGGAGGTCAGCCCCAGCATTTT. Residues: CAWSARGGQPQHF.

This clone was seen only once. The chain has TRBV5-6 and TRBJ1-5; a weak D match, TRBD1 (6 bases). The CDR3 extends over 15 amino acids. Germline loops: CDR1 SGHDT, CDR2 YYEEEE. The ends were cut back, 2 bases at V and 4 bases at J, with 13 bases in the middle. CDR3 coding DNA: TGTGCCAGCAGCTTCCGACAGGAGTTTAATCAGCCCCAGCATTTT. This sequence encodes CASSFRQEFNQPQHF.

This chain joins TRBV5-6 and TRBJ1-2, with D maybe TRBD1 (5 bases). Germline-derived CDR1 and CDR2 are SGHDT and YYEEEE. This CDR3 has 15 residues. Trimming shortened V by 3 bases and J by 3 bases, and 15 bases separated the two germline ends. CDR3 DNA: TGTGCCAGCAGCTCCGCGGCAGGGAACCACTATGGCTACACCTTC. Amino acids: CASSSAAGNHYGYTF.

The CDR3 bases are TGCGCCAGCAGCCCCGGACAGGGGGCGCGAGAGCAGTACGTC. Amino acids: CASSPGQGAREQYV. The V and J genes are TRBV5-1 and TRBJ2-7, with 11 bases identical to TRBD1. Germline V CDR1 and CDR2: SGHRS, YFSETQ. This CDR3 is built from 14 residues. V dropped 4 bases and J dropped 7; count of bases not matched to a gene: 7.